This T cell receptor beta chain was documented in a study of T cell changes during pregnancy in multiple sclerosis. Repertoires were generated with immunoSEQ multiplex PCR, while TCRdb's copy carries only in-frame clones and drops some. The sample yields 39,000 or so clones, 80% to 95% seen once. Germline lookup yields CDR1 KGHSH and CDR2 LQKENI. The CDR3 runs 16 residues. The J segment lost 1 base and the V segment lost 5 bases, leaving 10 bases of the junction unmatched. The starting material was CD4+ T cells from peripheral blood mononuclear cells, obtained after pregnancy. The receptor's source is a female donor in good health, enrolled as a control in a pregnancy study. The chain couples TRBV18 to TRBJ1-1; 7 positions match TRBD1. CDR3 residues: CASSTLGQQSNTEAFF. For the CDR3, the DNA is TGTGCCAGCTCAACACTGGGACAGCAGTCGAACACTGAAGCTTTCTTT.